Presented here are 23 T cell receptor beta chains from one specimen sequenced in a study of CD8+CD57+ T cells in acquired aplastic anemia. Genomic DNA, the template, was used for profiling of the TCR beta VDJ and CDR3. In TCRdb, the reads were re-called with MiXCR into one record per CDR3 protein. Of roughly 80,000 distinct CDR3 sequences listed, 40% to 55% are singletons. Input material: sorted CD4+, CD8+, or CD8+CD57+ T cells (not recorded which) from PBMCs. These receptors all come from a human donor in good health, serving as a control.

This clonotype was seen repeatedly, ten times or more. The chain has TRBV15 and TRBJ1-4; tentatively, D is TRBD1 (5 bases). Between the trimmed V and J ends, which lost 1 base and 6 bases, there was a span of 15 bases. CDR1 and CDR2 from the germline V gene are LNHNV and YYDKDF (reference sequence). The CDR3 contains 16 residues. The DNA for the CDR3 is TGTGCCACCAGCAGAGGGGACCCCCGCTGGGATGAAAAACTGTTTTTT. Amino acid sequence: CATSRGDPRWDEKLFF.

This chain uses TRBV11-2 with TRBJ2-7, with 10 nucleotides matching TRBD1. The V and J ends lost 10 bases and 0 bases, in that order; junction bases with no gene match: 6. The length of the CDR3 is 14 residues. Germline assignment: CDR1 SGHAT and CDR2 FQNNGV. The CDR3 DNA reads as TGTGCCAACGCCGGGACAGGGGTCTCCTACGAGCAGTACTTC. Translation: CANAGTGVSYEQYF.

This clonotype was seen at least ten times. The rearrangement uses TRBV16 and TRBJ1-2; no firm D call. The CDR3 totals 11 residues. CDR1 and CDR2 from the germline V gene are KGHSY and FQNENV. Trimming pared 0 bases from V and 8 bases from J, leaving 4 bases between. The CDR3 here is CASSQSRGYTF. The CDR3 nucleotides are TGTGCCAGCAGCCAATCTCGGGGCTACACCTTC.

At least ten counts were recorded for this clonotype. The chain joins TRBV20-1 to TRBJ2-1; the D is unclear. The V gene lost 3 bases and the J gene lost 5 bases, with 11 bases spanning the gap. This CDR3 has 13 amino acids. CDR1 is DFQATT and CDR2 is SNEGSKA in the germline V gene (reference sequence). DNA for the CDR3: TGCAGTGCTAGCCACAGAATGAACAATGAGCAGTTCTTC. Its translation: CSASHRMNNEQFF.

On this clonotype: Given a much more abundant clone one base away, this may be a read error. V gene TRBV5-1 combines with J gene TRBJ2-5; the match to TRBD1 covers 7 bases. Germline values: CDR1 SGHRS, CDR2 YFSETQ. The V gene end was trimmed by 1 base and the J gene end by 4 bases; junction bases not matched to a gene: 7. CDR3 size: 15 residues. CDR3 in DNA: TGCGCCAGCAGCTTGTATGAAGGGGGCAGAGAGACCCAGTACTTC. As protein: CASSLYEGGRETQYF.

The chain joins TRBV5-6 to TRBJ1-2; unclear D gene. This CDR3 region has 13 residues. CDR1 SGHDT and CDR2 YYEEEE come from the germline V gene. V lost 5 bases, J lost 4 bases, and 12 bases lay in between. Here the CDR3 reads CASRPGGIYGYTF. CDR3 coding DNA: TGTGCCAGCAGGCCCGGAGGTATCTATGGCTACACCTTC.

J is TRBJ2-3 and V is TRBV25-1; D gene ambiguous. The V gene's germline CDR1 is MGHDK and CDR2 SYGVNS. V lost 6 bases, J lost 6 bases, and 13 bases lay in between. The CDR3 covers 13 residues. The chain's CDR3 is CASSPPGRDTQYF. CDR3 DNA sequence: TGTGCCAGCAGCCCCCCCGGGCGGGATACGCAGTATTTT.

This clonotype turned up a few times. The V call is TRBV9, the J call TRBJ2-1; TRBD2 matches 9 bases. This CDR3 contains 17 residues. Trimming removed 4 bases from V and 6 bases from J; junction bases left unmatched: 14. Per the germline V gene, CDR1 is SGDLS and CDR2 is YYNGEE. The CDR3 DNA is TGTGCCAGCAGCCCCGCCGGTGCGGGGGGGCGGGTCAATGAGCAGTTCTTC. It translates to CASSPAGAGGRVNEQFF.

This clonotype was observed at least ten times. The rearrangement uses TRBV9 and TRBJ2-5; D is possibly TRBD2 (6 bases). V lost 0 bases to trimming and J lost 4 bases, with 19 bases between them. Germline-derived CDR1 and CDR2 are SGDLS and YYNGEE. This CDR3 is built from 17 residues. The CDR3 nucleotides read TGTGCCAGCAGCGTAGCGGAGGGTCTCGACCGACGAGAGACCCAGTACTTC. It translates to CASSVAEGLDRRETQYF.

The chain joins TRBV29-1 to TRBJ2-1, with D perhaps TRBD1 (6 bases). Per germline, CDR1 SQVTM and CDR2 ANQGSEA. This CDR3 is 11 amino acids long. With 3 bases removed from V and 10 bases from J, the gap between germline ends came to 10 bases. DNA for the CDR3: TGCAGCGTTGAGTCCACAGGGGAGCAGTTCTTC. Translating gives CSVESTGEQFF.

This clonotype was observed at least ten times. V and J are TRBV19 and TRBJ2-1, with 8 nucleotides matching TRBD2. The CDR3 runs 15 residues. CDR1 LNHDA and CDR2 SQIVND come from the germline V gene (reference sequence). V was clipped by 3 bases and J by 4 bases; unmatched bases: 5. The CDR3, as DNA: TGTGCCAGTAGTATTGTACTAGCGGAGTACAATGAGCAGTTCTTC. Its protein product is CASSIVLAEYNEQFF.

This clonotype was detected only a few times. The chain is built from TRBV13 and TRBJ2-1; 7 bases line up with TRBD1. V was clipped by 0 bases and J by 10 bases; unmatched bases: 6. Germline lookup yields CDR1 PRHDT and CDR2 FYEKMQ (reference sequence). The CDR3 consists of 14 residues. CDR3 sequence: CASSLGTGAAEQFF. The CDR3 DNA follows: TGTGCCAGCAGCTTAGGTACAGGGGCTGCAGAGCAGTTCTTC. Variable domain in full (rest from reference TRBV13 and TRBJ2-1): AAGVIQSPRHLIKEKRETATLKCYPIPRHDTVYWYQQGPGQDPQFLISFYEKMQSDKGSIPDRFSAQQFSDYHSELNMSSLELGDSALYFCASSLGTGAAEQFFGPGTRLTVL.

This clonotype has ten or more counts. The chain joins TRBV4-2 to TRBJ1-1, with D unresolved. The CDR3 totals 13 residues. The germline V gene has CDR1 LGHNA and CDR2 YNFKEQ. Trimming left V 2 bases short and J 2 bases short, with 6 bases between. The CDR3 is CASSQIDNTEAFF. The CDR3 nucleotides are TGTGCCAGCAGCCAAATAGACAACACTGAAGCTTTCTTT.

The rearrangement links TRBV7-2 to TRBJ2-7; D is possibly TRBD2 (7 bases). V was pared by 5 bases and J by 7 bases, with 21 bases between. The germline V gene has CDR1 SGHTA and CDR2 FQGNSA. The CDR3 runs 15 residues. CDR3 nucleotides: TGTGCCAGCAGCCCGTTTCGGGCGGGGGCAGGGGAGCAGTACTTC. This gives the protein CASSPFRAGAGEQYF.

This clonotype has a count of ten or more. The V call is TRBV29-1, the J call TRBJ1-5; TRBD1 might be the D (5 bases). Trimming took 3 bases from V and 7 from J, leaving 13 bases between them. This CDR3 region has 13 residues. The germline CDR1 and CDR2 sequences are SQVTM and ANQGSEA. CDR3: CSVDEGLGQPQHF. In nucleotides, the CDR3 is TGCAGCGTTGACGAGGGGCTCGGACAGCCCCAGCATTTT.

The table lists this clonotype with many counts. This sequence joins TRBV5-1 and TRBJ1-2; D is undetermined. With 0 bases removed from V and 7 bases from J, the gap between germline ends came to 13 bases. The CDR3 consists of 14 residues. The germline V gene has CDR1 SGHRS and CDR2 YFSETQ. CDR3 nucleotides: TGCGCCAGCAGCTTGGGCGTAGATCCGGGTGGCTACACCTTC. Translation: CASSLGVDPGGYTF.

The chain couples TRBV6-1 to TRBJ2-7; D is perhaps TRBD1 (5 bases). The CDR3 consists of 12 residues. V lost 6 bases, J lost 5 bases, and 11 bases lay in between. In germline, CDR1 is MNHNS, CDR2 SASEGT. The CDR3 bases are TGTGCCAGCAGGGCAGGGTCGGACGAGCAGTACTTC. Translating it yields CASRAGSDEQYF.

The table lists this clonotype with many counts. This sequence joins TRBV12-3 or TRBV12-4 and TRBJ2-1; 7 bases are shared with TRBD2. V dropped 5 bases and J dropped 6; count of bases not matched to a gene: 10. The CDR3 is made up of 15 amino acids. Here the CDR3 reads CASSISGEGSNEQFF. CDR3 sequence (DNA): TGTGCCAGCAGTATCAGCGGGGAGGGGTCCAATGAGCAGTTCTTC.

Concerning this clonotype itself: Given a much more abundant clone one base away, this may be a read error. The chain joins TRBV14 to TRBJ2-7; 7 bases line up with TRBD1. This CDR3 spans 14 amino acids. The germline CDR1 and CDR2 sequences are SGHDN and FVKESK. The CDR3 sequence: CARSLNRGSYEQYF. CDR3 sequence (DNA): TGTGCCCGCAGCCTGAACAGGGGAAGCTACGAGCAGTACTTC.

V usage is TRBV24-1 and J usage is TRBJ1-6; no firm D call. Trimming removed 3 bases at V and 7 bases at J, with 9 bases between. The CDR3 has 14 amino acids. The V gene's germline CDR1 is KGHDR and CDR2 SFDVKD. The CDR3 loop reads CATSDMGSNSPLHF. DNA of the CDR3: TGTGCCACCAGTGATATGGGAAGCAATTCACCCCTCCACTTT.

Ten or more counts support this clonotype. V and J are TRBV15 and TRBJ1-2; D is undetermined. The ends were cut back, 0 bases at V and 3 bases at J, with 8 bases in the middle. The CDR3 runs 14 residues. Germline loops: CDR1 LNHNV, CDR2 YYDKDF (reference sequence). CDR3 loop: CATSRDPADYGYTF. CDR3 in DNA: TGTGCCACCAGCAGAGACCCGGCGGACTATGGCTACACCTTC.

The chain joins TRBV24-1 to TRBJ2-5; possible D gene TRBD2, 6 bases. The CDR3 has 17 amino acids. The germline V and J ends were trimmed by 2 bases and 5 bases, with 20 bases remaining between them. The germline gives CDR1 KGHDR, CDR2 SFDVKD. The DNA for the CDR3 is TGTGCCACCAGTGATTCGACCGGGACTGGCTTGAGGGAGACCCAGTACTTC. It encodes CATSDSTGTGLRETQYF.

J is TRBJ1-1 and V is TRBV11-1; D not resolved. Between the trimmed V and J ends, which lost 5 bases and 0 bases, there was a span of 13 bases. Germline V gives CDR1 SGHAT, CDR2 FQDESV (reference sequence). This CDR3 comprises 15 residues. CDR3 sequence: CASSPRWGMNTEAFF. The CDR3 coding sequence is TGTGCCAGCAGCCCACGATGGGGTATGAACACTGAAGCTTTCTTT.